This TCR beta chain was identified in a study of blood T cell repertoires in COVID-19. Trimming shortened V by 2 bases and J by 3 bases, and 8 bases separated the two germline ends. Germline values: CDR1 SGHTA, CDR2 FQGNSA. The CDR3 runs 15 residues. Generated by immunoSEQ multiplex PCR, the TCRdb table keeps only in-frame clones and is missing some. The table includes 450,000 or so clones, approximately 90% detected once. The sample consisted of peripheral blood. The chain uses TRBV7-2 and TRBJ2-6; D perhaps matches TRBD2 (5 bases). The sequence came from a woman between 35 and 50 years old with COVID-19, enrolled during active disease. The CDR3: CASSLTRDGANVLTF. The CDR3 DNA follows: TGTGCCAGCAGCTTAACCCGGGATGGGGCCAACGTCCTGACTTTC.